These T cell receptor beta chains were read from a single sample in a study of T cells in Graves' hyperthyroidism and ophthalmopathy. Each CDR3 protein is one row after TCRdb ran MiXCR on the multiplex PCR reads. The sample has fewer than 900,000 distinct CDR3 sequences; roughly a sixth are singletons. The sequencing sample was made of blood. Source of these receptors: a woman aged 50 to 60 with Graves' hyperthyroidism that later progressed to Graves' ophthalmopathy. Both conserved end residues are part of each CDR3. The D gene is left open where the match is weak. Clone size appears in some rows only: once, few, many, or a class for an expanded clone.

CASSPKTSGGLNEQFF | TGCGCCAGCAGCCCCAAGACTAGCGGGGGCCTGAATGAGCAGTTCTTC | TRBJ2-1 | few | 16 | TRBD2 | TRBV4-1
CASQGGDYSEQFF | TGTGCCAGCCAGGGTGGAGATTACAGTGAGCAGTTCTTC | TRBJ2-1 | . | 13 | . | TRBV7-9
CASSGGQGVADTQYF | TGCGCCAGCAGCGGGGGACAGGGTGTTGCAGATACGCAGTATTTT | TRBJ2-3 | many | 15 | TRBD1 | TRBV5-1
CASSTGQGAPGNTIYF | TGCGCCAGCAGCACCGGACAGGGGGCGCCGGGAAACACCATATATTTT | TRBJ1-3 | few | 16 | TRBD1 | TRBV5-1
CASSSDRIPYGYTF | TGTGCCAGCAGTTCTGACAGAATCCCTTATGGCTACACCTTC | TRBJ1-2 | . | 14 | . | TRBV6-5
CASSRTGQGSFSNQPQHF | TGTGCCAGCAGTCGTACGGGACAGGGCTCGTTCAGCAATCAGCCCCAGCATTTT | TRBJ1-5 | . | 18 | TRBD1 | TRBV12-3/TRBV12-4
CSGGTHKTTDTQYF | TGCAGCGGCGGGACACACAAGACCACAGATACGCAGTATTTT | TRBJ2-3 | . | 14 | . | TRBV29-1
CASSPDRGNYNEQFF | TGCGCCAGCAGTCCCGACAGGGGCAACTACAATGAGCAGTTCTTC | TRBJ2-1 | many | 15 | TRBD1 | TRBV5-1
CSATGTGGTNEKLFF | TGCAGTGCTACCGGGACAGGGGGCACTAATGAAAAACTGTTTTTT | TRBJ1-4 | . | 15 | TRBD1 | TRBV20-1
CASSLPSGNTIYF | TGCGCCAGCAGCCTCCCCTCTGGAAACACCATATATTTT | TRBJ1-3 | few | 13 | . | TRBV5-1
CASSLRQSGSYNSPLHF | TGTGCCAGCAGCCTGCGACAGTCTGGATCCTATAATTCACCCCTCCACTTT | TRBJ1-6 | . | 17 | . | TRBV7-9
CASSEGRTILDYGYTF | TGTGCCAGCAGTGAAGGACGGACAATCCTTGACTATGGCTACACCTTC | TRBJ1-2 | many | 16 | . | TRBV2
CASTFGTGVYEQYF | TGCGCCAGCACCTTCGGGACAGGGGTATACGAGCAGTACTTC | TRBJ2-7 | many | 14 | TRBD1 | TRBV5-1
CASSVVSGKKPQHF | TGTGCCAGCAGCGTAGTCTCCGGGAAAAAGCCCCAGCATTTT | TRBJ1-5 | . | 14 | . | TRBV9
CAISDLEGSGANVLTF | TGTGCCATCAGTGACTTGGAGGGCTCTGGGGCCAACGTCCTGACTTTC | TRBJ2-6 | . | 16 | . | TRBV10-3
CASSLGGGGQTQYF | TGTGCCAGCAGCTTAGGCGGTGGAGGACAGACCCAGTACTTC | TRBJ2-5 | many | 14 | . | TRBV11-2
CASNEAGRTDTQYF | TGTGCCAGCAACGAAGCGGGCCGCACAGATACGCAGTATTTT | TRBJ2-3 | few | 14 | . | TRBV9
CASSLVGGAGEKLFF | TGTGCCAGCAGTTTAGTTGGGGGAGCGGGGGAAAAACTGTTTTTT | TRBJ1-4 | . | 15 | . | TRBV12-3/TRBV12-4
CASSFKGQGPNQPQHF | TGTGCCAGCAGTTTCAAGGGACAGGGACCCAATCAGCCCCAGCATTTT | TRBJ1-5 | . | 16 | TRBD1 | TRBV27
CASSRVRTEKATNEKLFF | TGTGCCAGCAGCCGGGTCCGGACAGAAAAAGCAACTAATGAAAAACTGTTTTTT | TRBJ1-4 | many | 18 | . | TRBV11-2
CASSSAEAYANTGELFF | TGTGCCAGCAGCTCCGCCGAGGCTTACGCGAACACCGGGGAGCTGTTTTTT | TRBJ2-2 | many | 17 | . | TRBV11-2
CASSFLLDTEAFF | TGTGCCAGCAGTTTTTTGTTGGATACTGAAGCTTTCTTT | TRBJ1-1 | . | 13 | . | TRBV27
CASSIGRREANTEAFF | TGTGCCAGTAGTATAGGGCGCCGGGAAGCGAACACTGAAGCTTTCTTT | TRBJ1-1 | many | 16 | . | TRBV19
CASSLVAGGITDTQYF | TGTGCCAGCAGTTTGGTAGCGGGGGGGATCACAGATACGCAGTATTTT | TRBJ2-3 | many | 16 | TRBD2 | TRBV12-3/TRBV12-4
CASSLGTGSNQPQHF | TGTGCCAGCAGCTTAGGGACAGGGAGCAATCAGCCCCAGCATTTT | TRBJ1-5 | many | 15 | TRBD1 | TRBV7-2
CSAGGKGDQPQHF | TGCAGTGCCGGCGGGAAGGGCGATCAGCCCCAGCATTTT | TRBJ1-5 | few | 13 | . | TRBV20-1
CSARGGIWGQPQHF | TGCAGTGCTAGGGGAGGGATTTGGGGTCAGCCCCAGCATTTT | TRBJ1-5 | few | 14 | . | TRBV20-1
CASSPPLANQETQYF | TGTGCCAGCTCACCACCTCTGGCGAACCAAGAGACCCAGTACTTC | TRBJ2-5 | many | 15 | . | TRBV18
CASSRGSGGSGNTIYF | TGCGCCAGCAGTCGTGGCTCCGGGGGATCGGGAAACACCATATATTTT | TRBJ1-3 | . | 16 | . | TRBV5-1
CASSPNPGPDYEQYF | TGTGCCAGCAGTCCAAACCCGGGACCGGATTACGAGCAGTACTTC | TRBJ2-7 | . | 15 | . | TRBV5-4
CASSYISGTASYNEQFF | TGTGCCAGCAGCTACATTAGCGGGACGGCTAGTTACAATGAGCAGTTCTTC | TRBJ2-1 | . | 17 | TRBD2 | TRBV7-8
CASSQEEQETQYF | TGTGCCAGCAGCCAAGAGGAACAAGAGACCCAGTACTTC | TRBJ2-5 | few | 13 | . | TRBV14
CASTWRAPASLSTDTQYF | TGTGCCAGTACTTGGAGGGCCCCGGCAAGCCTTAGCACAGATACGCAGTATTTT | TRBJ2-3 | . | 18 | . | TRBV19
CAWSVGSGNTIYF | TGTGCCTGGAGTGTCGGCTCTGGAAACACCATATATTTT | TRBJ1-3 | many | 13 | . | TRBV30
CASSFVGLVGEQYF | TGTGCCAGCAGCTTTGTGGGACTAGTCGGCGAGCAGTACTTC | TRBJ2-7 | many | 14 | TRBD2 | TRBV7-9
CSAPGFSYNEQFF | TGCAGTGCTCCCGGCTTCTCCTACAATGAGCAGTTCTTC | TRBJ2-1 | . | 13 | . | TRBV20-1
CASSQTSGGQYF | TGTGCCAGCAGCCAGACTAGCGGGGGGCAGTATTTT | TRBJ2-3 | . | 12 | TRBD2 | TRBV7-8
CASSLAKTGELFF | TGTGCCAGCAGCTTAGCAAAGACCGGGGAGCTGTTTTTT | TRBJ2-2 | many | 13 | . | TRBV7-8
CASSPTSGGADTQYF | TGTGCCAGCAGTCCTACTAGCGGGGGGGCAGATACGCAGTATTTT | TRBJ2-3 | many | 15 | TRBD2 | TRBV6-2/TRBV6-3
CASRPPGQPNQPQHF | TGTGCCAGCAGACCACCGGGACAACCTAATCAGCCCCAGCATTTT | TRBJ1-5 | many | 15 | . | TRBV12-3/TRBV12-4
CASSLVFAGGTDTQYF | TGTGCCAGCAGCTTAGTATTTGCGGGAGGCACAGATACGCAGTATTTT | TRBJ2-3 | many | 16 | TRBD2 | TRBV11-2
CASSPPGQTNTGELFF | TGTGCCAGCAGCCCACCGGGACAAACGAACACCGGGGAGCTGTTTTTT | TRBJ2-2 | many | 16 | . | TRBV11-2
CASSEGSSGGYNEQFF | TGTGCCAGCAGTGAAGGTAGTAGCGGCGGATACAATGAGCAGTTCTTC | TRBJ2-1 | many | 16 | . | TRBV6-1